This T cell receptor beta chain was documented in a study of blood T cell repertoires in COVID-19 (dated by TCRdb to 2020 to 2021). About the full investigation: Samples from collaborators originated in the United States, Italy and Spain and spanned both the acute and convalescent phases of COVID-19. The repertoires were made available in a free public database intended to serve as a resource for research on the immune response to SARS-CoV-2. The dataset comprised deeply sampled blood TCRbeta repertoires from subjects exposed to, actively infected with, or recovered from COVID-19. The samples were drawn from two sources: the first 160 participants of the ongoing ImmuneRACE study, and over 950 subjects contributed by 6 global collaborators. The prospective study material was composed of cDNA or gDNA derived from T cells, B-cell-depleted T cells, or PBMCs. The sample metadata nearly always contained a de-identified subject ID, COVID-19 status, age in years and sex. Where HLA class I and class II types were available, the types were taken from metadata supplied by the sample provider, not from assay-based typing.

About this clone: This receptor's antigen is unknown. The input lacks base qualities; no much larger clone sits a single base away.

The immunoSEQ Assay, a bias-controlled multiplex PCR, was used to amplify TCRbeta CDR3 regions from genomic DNA. The study's processing was this. Nucleated cell counts per sample were estimated from amplification of reference gene primers within the assay. To quantify the absolute abundance of each unique TCRbeta CDR3 rearrangement, sequence reads were collapsed and filtered. Productive Simpson clonality was computed per sample as the square root of Simpson's diversity index over productive rearrangements. TCRdb holds this immuneACCESS table with in-frame rearrangements only. Some clones are missing; in checked studies, unresolved V genes explain under half, and the rest has no known cause. V, J and clone size reflect that table, while D and trimming were determined from the DNA. This sample lists about 150,000 clones; about 85% were detected once. The top ten clonotypes cover 6.2% of the sample.

Points the paper makes about the study in general: How much clinical and demographic metadata was included differed by source and by participant, and the metadata was provided uncurated.

Trimming takes 7 bases from V and 4 bases from J, and the germline ends sit 11 bases apart. Its CDR3 holds 13 amino acids, cysteine through phenylalanine. The kept DNA is CDR3 alone, 39 bases in frame from the first base. Per the germline V gene, MNHEY is the CDR1 and SVGAGI is the CDR2. Participants in the prospective study were aged about 18 to 95 years, lived in about two dozen United States geographic areas, and enrolled through a virtual design. To assign participants to cohorts, the prospective study relied on clinical history that participants themselves reported in a screening survey and a study questionnaire. For ImmuneRACE Cohort 3, a participant was defined as recovered based on two consecutive negative NP/OP PCR tests, clearance by a healthcare professional, or resolution of symptoms. In the prospective study, whole blood, serum and a nasopharyngeal or oropharyngeal swab were collected from each participant by mobile phlebotomists. Over an approximately 2-month period, participants in the prospective study had the option of providing additional blood draws and questionnaires. Before DNA extraction, prospective study blood samples were shipped either frozen or at room temperature.

The chain was built from TRBV6-5 and TRBJ1-5, with no D gene named confidently. The sample consisted of PBMCs or T cells enriched from blood (not recorded which). This TCR was sampled from a woman aged 35 to 49 who had recovered from COVID-19. The nucleotides read TGTGCCAGCAAAAACGGGGTTAATCAGCCCCAGCATTTT. Translation gives CASKNGVNQPQHF.